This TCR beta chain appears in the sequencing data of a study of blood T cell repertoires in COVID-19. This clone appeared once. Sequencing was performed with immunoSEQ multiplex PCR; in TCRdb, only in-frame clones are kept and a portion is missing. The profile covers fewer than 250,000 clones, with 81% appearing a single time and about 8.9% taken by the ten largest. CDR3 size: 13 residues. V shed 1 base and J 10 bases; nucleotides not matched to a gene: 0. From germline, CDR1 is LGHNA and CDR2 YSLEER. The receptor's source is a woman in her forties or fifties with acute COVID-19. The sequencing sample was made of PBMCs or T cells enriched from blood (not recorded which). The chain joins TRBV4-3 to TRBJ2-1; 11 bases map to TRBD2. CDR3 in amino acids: CASSQGTSGEQFF. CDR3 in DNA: TGCGCCAGCAGCCAAGGGACTAGCGGGGAGCAGTTCTTC.